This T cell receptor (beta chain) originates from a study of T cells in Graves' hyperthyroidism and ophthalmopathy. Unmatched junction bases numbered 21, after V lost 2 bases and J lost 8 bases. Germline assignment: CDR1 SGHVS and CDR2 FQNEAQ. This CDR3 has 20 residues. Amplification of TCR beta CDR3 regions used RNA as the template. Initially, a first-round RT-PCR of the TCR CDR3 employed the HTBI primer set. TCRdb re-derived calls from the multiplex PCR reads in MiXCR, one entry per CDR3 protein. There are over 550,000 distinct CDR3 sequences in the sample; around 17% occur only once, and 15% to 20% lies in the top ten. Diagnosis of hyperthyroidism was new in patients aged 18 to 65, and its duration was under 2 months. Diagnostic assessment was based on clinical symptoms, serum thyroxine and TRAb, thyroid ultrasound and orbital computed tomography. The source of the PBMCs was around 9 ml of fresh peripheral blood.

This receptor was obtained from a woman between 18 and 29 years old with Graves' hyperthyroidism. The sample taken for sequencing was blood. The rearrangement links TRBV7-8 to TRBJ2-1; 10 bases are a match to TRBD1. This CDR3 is CASSLMAGTGAGPPRDEQFF. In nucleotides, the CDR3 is TGTGCCAGCAGCTTAATGGCCGGGACAGGGGCAGGTCCCCCTAGGGATGAGCAGTTCTTC.